This record concerns one TCR beta chain sequence. The data originate from a study of control samples from healthy donors and cancer patients. This table comes from immunoSEQ multiplex PCR, and its TCRdb copy is limited to in-frame clones, with some not included. The data show around 160,000 clones, over 85% seen once. V was shortened by 7 bases and J by 2 bases, with 17 bases between the two germline ends. This CDR3 contains 15 residues. Germline lookup yields CDR1 PRHDT and CDR2 FYEKMQ (reference sequence). The TCR was taken from a man between 18 and 29 years old in good health. Source material: blood. The V gene is TRBV13, the J gene TRBJ1-2, with D tentatively TRBD1 (6 bases). For the CDR3, the DNA is TGTGCCAGCAACGCATCCCGGGGGCGAAACTATGGCTACACCTTC. Translating it yields CASNASRGRNYGYTF.